These 5 T cell receptor beta chains were all obtained from the same sample, sequenced in a study of blood T cell repertoires in COVID-19 (dated by TCRdb to about 2020). Libraries were built with the immunoSEQ multiplex PCR assay. TCRdb mirrors the immuneACCESS table, restricted to in-frame sequences. Some clones are absent from its copies; in checked studies, under half trace to an unresolved V gene, and the reason for the others is unknown. Present in this sample are about 200,000 clones, around 88% of which were seen just once. 5.6% of the sample is in the top ten clones. Sequencing was done on a sample of PBMCs or T cells enriched from blood (not recorded which). These receptor sequences come from a man aged 35-49 years with acute COVID-19.

This chain's CDR3 is CASVPTGVPETQYF. CDR3 sequence (DNA): TGTGCCAGCGTTCCCACGGGAGTCCCAGAGACCCAGTACTTC. The V call is TRBV6-5, the J call TRBJ2-5; perhaps TRBD2 as D (6 bases). V lost 8 bases to trimming and J lost 4 bases, with 17 bases between them. Germline CDR1 and CDR2: MNHEY and SVGAGI. The CDR3 runs 14 residues.

CDR3 bases: TGTGCCAGCAGTACCGGGACTACCCCCGGGGAGCTGTTTTTT. Translating gives CASSTGTTPGELFF. The gene calls are TRBV27 and TRBJ2-2; 7 positions match TRBD2. This CDR3 region has 14 residues. Trimming removed 5 bases from V and 6 bases from J; junction bases left unmatched: 6. The germline CDR1 and CDR2 sequences are MNHEY and SMNVEV (reference sequence).

The genes are TRBV2 and TRBJ2-7; D remains unclear. Germline CDR1 is SNHLY and CDR2 is FYNNEI. Trimming left V 3 bases short and J 0 bases short, with 9 bases between. CDR3 length: 14 amino acids. CDR3 nucleotides: TGTGCCAGCAGTGACCAGGTGAGCTCCTACGAGCAGTACTTC. Its protein is CASSDQVSSYEQYF.

In this sample, this clone turned up once. V gene TRBV30 combines with J gene TRBJ1-2, with unresolved D. The V and J ends lost 2 bases and 5 bases respectively, with 12 bases between them. The CDR3 spans 13 residues. Germline V gene lookup returns CDR1 GTSNPN and CDR2 SVGIG (reference sequence). The CDR3 loop is CAWSWRREYGYTF. The CDR3 DNA is TGTGCCTGGAGTTGGCGGAGGGAGTATGGCTACACCTTC. The full variable domain, in which reference TRBV30 and TRBJ1-2 provide the parts outside the CDR3, is SQTIHQWPATLVQPVGSPLSLECTVEGTSNPNLYWYRQAAGRGLQLLFYSVGIGQISSEVPQNLSASRPQDRQFILSSKKLLLSDSGFYLCAWSWRREYGYTFGSGTRLTVV.

The chain links TRBV13 to TRBJ1-3, with no clear D. The germline V and J ends were trimmed by 2 bases and 0 bases, with 8 bases remaining between them. Germline V gene lookup returns CDR1 PRHDT and CDR2 FYEKMQ (reference sequence). CDR3 length: 15 amino acids. DNA for the CDR3: TGTGCCAGCAGCTTACCAGTGAACTCTGGAAACACCATATATTTT. Translated: CASSLPVNSGNTIYF.